These T cell receptor beta chains were read from a single sample in a study of HIV-infected patients and healthy controls. Each CDR3 protein gets one entry after TCRdb re-called the 5' RACE reads with MiXCR. The repertoire includes about 19,000 distinct CDR3 sequences, over 7% of them detected once, and roughly 2.7% sits in the top ten. Sequencing was done on a sample of blood. These receptors were obtained from an adult in good health. CDR3s include the opening cysteine and the closing phenylalanine or tryptophan. The D gene is left open where the match is weak. A clone size is listed for some rows: how often the clone was seen (once, few, many), or a class if it is expanded.

clone size,CDR3 length,J gene,D gene,V gene,CDR3 protein,CDR3 DNA
many,14,TRBJ1-5,.,TRBV20-1,CSARFGDLNQPQHF,TGCAGTGCTAGATTTGGGGACTTAAATCAGCCCCAGCATTTT
many,13,TRBJ1-6,.,TRBV20-1,CSARRRPNSPLHF,TGCAGTGCTAGGAGGCGGCCTAATTCACCCCTCCACTTT
many,16,TRBJ2-1,TRBD1,TRBV4-3,CASSQAGQGNYNEQFF,TGCGCCAGCAGCCAAGCGGGACAGGGAAACTACAATGAGCAGTTCTTC
.,15,TRBJ2-3,.,TRBV11-2,CASSLDPGITDTQYF,TGTGCCAGCAGCTTAGATCCCGGGATCACAGATACGCAGTATTTT
medium-sized,20,TRBJ1-2,.,TRBV7-2,CASTNLPLDTRIAVNYGYTF,TGTGCCAGCACCAACCTCCCCCTAGACACTAGAATAGCGGTTAACTATGGCTACACCTTC
many,15,TRBJ2-3,TRBD2,TRBV12-3/TRBV12-4,CASNQLAGVSDTQYF,TGTGCCAGCAACCAACTAGCGGGAGTTTCGGATACGCAGTATTTT
many,12,TRBJ2-7,TRBD1,TRBV6-2/TRBV6-3,CASSIYRGEQYF,TGTGCCAGCAGCATCTACAGGGGCGAGCAGTACTTC
many,14,TRBJ2-3,.,TRBV7-9,CASSFAGAADTQYF,TGTGCCAGCAGCTTCGCAGGCGCGGCAGATACGCAGTATTTT
many,16,TRBJ2-4,TRBD2,TRBV2,CASSEGLAVAKNIQYF,TGTGCCAGCAGTGAAGGACTAGCGGTAGCCAAAAACATTCAGTACTTC
few,10,TRBJ1-2,.,TRBV2,CASSDKGVRF,TGTGCCAGCAGTGATAAGGGGGTCCGGTTC
many,14,TRBJ1-1,.,TRBV5-6,CASSLGGLNTEAFF,TGTGCCAGCAGCTTGGGGGGTTTGAACACTGAAGCTTTCTTT